One and the same sample provided the 25 T cell receptor beta chains below, sequenced in a study of OX40 agonist ivuxolimab in advanced cancers. The table came from immunoSEQ multiplex PCR; TCRdb's copy has only in-frame clones and leaves some out. In the table there are 77,000 or so clones, 92% of which are singletons. The starting material was CD4+ or CD8+ T cells sorted from blood, obtained in a trial of the OX40 agonist ivuxolimab. The receptors derive from an adult with an advanced solid tumor such as melanoma, head and neck, liver or kidney cancer.

This chain joins TRBV19 and TRBJ2-7; the D gene could be TRBD1 or TRBD2 (5 bases each). Trimming pared 3 bases from V and 9 bases from J, leaving 15 bases between. The CDR3 has 13 amino acids. The germline CDR1 and CDR2 sequences are LNHDA and SQIVND (reference sequence). For the CDR3, the DNA is TGTGCCAGTAGTATTGGGACCCATTCTCGGCAGTACTTC. This codes for CASSIGTHSRQYF.

The rearrangement uses TRBV9 and TRBJ2-7; no definite D call. The CDR3 totals 14 residues. The V gene lost 4 bases and the J gene lost 0 bases, with 11 bases spanning the gap. Per germline, CDR1 SGDLS and CDR2 YYNGEE. In DNA, the CDR3 is TGTGCCAGCAGCCTCGACACCTCCTCCTACGAGCAGTACTTC. It is translated as CASSLDTSSYEQYF.

The gene calls are TRBV4-3 and TRBJ1-5; D might be TRBD1 (6 bases). The ends were cut back, 2 bases at V and 4 bases at J, with 12 bases in the middle. Germline V CDR1 and CDR2: LGHNA, YSLEER. There are 15 residues in the CDR3. CDR3 bases: TGCGCCAGCAGCCAATTCCTCAGGGGAAATCAGCCCCAGCATTTT. Its protein is CASSQFLRGNQPQHF.

CDR3 in amino acids: CASSARQFDSGYTF. The CDR3 DNA is TGTGCCAGCAGCGCCAGACAGTTCGACTCAGGCTACACCTTC. This chain uses TRBV9 with TRBJ1-2, with D maybe TRBD1 (5 bases). The CDR3 length is 14 residues. Germline loops: CDR1 SGDLS, CDR2 YYNGEE. Trimming left V 3 bases short and J 8 bases short, with 17 bases between. The variable domain in full, with the rest retrieved from reference TRBV9 and TRBJ1-2, is DSGVTQTPKHLITATGQRVTLRCSPRSGDLSVYWYQQSLDQGLQFLIQYYNGEERAKGNILERFSAQQFPDLHSELNLSSLELGDSALYFCASSARQFDSGYTFGSGTRLTVV.

This chain connects TRBV10-2 to TRBJ2-2; TRBD1 aligns across 8 bases. After removal of 6 bases from V and 3 bases from J, the junction contained 6 bases not matched to a gene. This CDR3 contains 15 residues. In germline, CDR1 is WSHSY, CDR2 SAAADI. The CDR3 region is CASSPRGRDTGELFF. The CDR3 DNA reads TGCGCCAGCAGCCCCAGGGGGCGCGACACCGGGGAGCTGTTTTTT.

This chain joins TRBV9 and TRBJ2-2; D unresolved. This CDR3 is 14 amino acids long. The V and J ends lost 2 bases and 3 bases respectively, with 8 bases between them. Looked up from germline, CDR1 is SGDLS and CDR2 is YYNGEE. The CDR3 loop is CASSVEDHTGELFF. CDR3 nucleotides: TGTGCCAGCAGCGTCGAGGACCACACCGGGGAGCTGTTTTTT.

The chain carries TRBV6-5 and TRBJ2-7, with 7 nucleotides matching TRBD2. J gave up 7 bases and V 0 bases, and 0 bases lay outside the gene matches. In germline, CDR1 is MNHEY, CDR2 SVGAGI. This CDR3 has 12 amino acids. CDR3 DNA sequence: TGTGCCAGCAGTTACTCGGGGGGGGAGCAGTACTTC. Protein sequence: CASSYSGGEQYF.

The rearrangement links TRBV7-2 to TRBJ1-3, with no clear D. CDR3 length equals 14 residues. The germline V gene encodes CDR1 SGHTA and CDR2 FQGNSA. V gave up 4 bases and J gave up 4 bases, with 11 bases separating them. The CDR3: CASSSTLGGNTIYF. CDR3 DNA sequence: TGTGCCAGCAGCTCTACCTTAGGGGGAAACACCATATATTTT.

J is TRBJ1-3 and V is TRBV13, with a possible D match to TRBD1 (5 bases). The CDR3 sequence is 16 residues long. The V end lost 0 bases, the J end lost 4 bases, and 13 bases lay between the germline ends. The germline CDR1 and CDR2 sequences are PRHDT and FYEKMQ (reference sequence). The CDR3: CASSLGLGAGGNTIYF. The CDR3 region has the DNA TGTGCCAGCAGCTTAGGCTTAGGGGCTGGAGGAAACACCATATATTTT. Variable domain in full (rest from reference TRBV13 and TRBJ1-3): AAGVIQSPRHLIKEKRETATLKCYPIPRHDTVYWYQQGPGQDPQFLISFYEKMQSDKGSIPDRFSAQQFSDYHSELNMSSLELGDSALYFCASSLGLGAGGNTIYFGEGSWLTVV.

To note about this clone: This CDR3 is also generated by other DNA sequences in the sample. V usage is TRBV7-9 and J usage is TRBJ2-7, with unresolved D. Trimming took off 3 bases at V and 0 bases at J, with 6 bases between the two ends. The CDR3 covers 13 residues. CDR1 SEHNR and CDR2 FQNEAQ come from the germline V gene (reference sequence). CDR3: CASSLGISYEQYF. CDR3 bases: TGTGCCAGCAGCTTGGGAATCTCCTACGAGCAGTACTTC.

V gene TRBV28 combines with J gene TRBJ2-3; 9 bases map to TRBD2. Trimming at V came to 6 bases and at J to 2 bases, leaving 6 bases not matched to a gene. Germline V gene sequence: CDR1 MDHEN, CDR2 SYDVKM. The CDR3 has 15 amino acids. Here the CDR3 DNA reads TGTGCCAGCAGGCGACTAGCGGAGATCACAGATACGCAGTATTTT. Its translation is CASRRLAEITDTQYF.

The J gene is TRBJ2-4, the V gene TRBV18, with D perhaps assigned TRBD1 or TRBD2 (6 bases each). Germline V gene lookup returns CDR1 KGHSH and CDR2 LQKENI. The CDR3 runs 15 residues. Trimming took off 3 bases at V and 0 bases at J, with 9 bases between the two ends. The CDR3 protein is CASSPRGEAKNIQYF. The CDR3 coding sequence is TGTGCCAGCTCACCTAGGGGGGAAGCCAAAAACATTCAGTACTTC. Full variable domain (remainder filled in from reference TRBV18 and TRBJ2-4): NAGVMQNPRHLVRRRGQEARLRCSPMKGHSHVYWYRQLPEEGLKFMVYLQKENIIDESGMPKERFSAEFPKEGPSILRIQQVVRGDSAAYFCASSPRGEAKNIQYFGAGTRLSVL.

J is TRBJ2-7 and V is TRBV6-5, with TRBD1 identical over 7 bases. CDR1 is MNHEY and CDR2 is SVGAGI in the germline V gene. The CDR3 loop spans 12 amino acids. Losses at the gene ends were 5 bases for V and 3 bases for J; bases not matched to a gene: 1. In DNA, the CDR3 is TGTGCCAGCAGTGGGACAGACTACGAGCAGTACTTC. This encodes CASSGTDYEQYF.

The chain carries TRBV6-5 and TRBJ2-1, with 8 bases matching TRBD1. CDR1 MNHEY and CDR2 SVGAGI come from the germline V gene. This CDR3 is built from 14 residues. With V trimmed by 2 bases and J by 5 bases, 2 bases remained unmatched. For the CDR3, the DNA is TGTGCCAGCAGTTACCCGGGACAGGACAATGAGCAGTTCTTC. Translation: CASSYPGQDNEQFF.

This clone was observed once. This chain uses TRBV19 with TRBJ1-1; D is perhaps TRBD1 (6 bases). Germline values: CDR1 LNHDA, CDR2 SQIVND (reference sequence). The CDR3 loop spans 14 amino acids. Trimming cost V 5 bases and J 4 bases, with 14 bases left between them. CDR3 nucleotides: TGTGCCAGTAGTTTCGGGGGGCTGGGCACTGAAGCTTTCTTT. It encodes CASSFGGLGTEAFF. The whole variable domain, remainder taken from reference TRBV19 and TRBJ1-1, is DGGITQSPKYLFRKEGQNVTLSCEQNLNHDAMYWYRQDPGQGLRLIYYSQIVNDFQKGDIAEGYSVSREKKESFPLTVTSAQKNPTAFYLCASSFGGLGTEAFFGQGTRLTVV.

This chain links TRBV5-1 with TRBJ2-5, with D possibly TRBD2 on 5 matching bases. The J call may be in error: the DNA end matches TRBJ2-7 better. Per the germline V gene, CDR1 is SGHRS and CDR2 is YFSETQ. This CDR3 is built from 12 residues. CDR3 bases: TGCGCCAGCAGAAAGAGGGCCTACGAGCAGTACTTC. It translates to CASRKRAYEQYF.

The chain recombines TRBV21-1 with TRBJ1-4; TRBD1, the D gene given by the table, was not confirmed from the DNA. TRBV21-1 is a pseudogene. The CDR3 is 22 residues long. The CDR3 protein is CASSKVFQWVLGTGETNEKLFF. The DNA of the CDR3 is TGTGCCAGCAGCAAAGTTTTCCAGTGGGTGTTAGGGACAGGGGAAACTAATGAAAAACTGTTTTTT.

The chain couples TRBV10-3 to TRBJ1-2; D possibly corresponds to TRBD1 (6 bases). V was shortened by 4 bases and J by 4 bases, with 10 bases between the two germline ends. Per the germline V gene, CDR1 is ENHRY and CDR2 is SYGVKD. This CDR3 spans 13 amino acids. CDR3: CAISVETGYGYTF. CDR3 DNA sequence: TGTGCCATCAGTGTGGAGACAGGCTATGGCTACACCTTC.

This clone has only a few counts. J is TRBJ1-2 and V is TRBV5-8; D gene ambiguous. This CDR3 has 17 amino acids. Trimming stripped 0 bases from V and 4 bases from J, with 19 bases between. The germline CDR1 and CDR2 sequences are SGHTS and YDEGEE. CDR3 bases: TGTGCCAGCAGCTTGGCTTTCAACAGCAAACAGAGCTATGGCTACACCTTC. It codes for CASSLAFNSKQSYGYTF.

The rearrangement uses TRBV6-1 and TRBJ1-2, with D possibly matching TRBD1 (5 bases). This CDR3 is built from 14 residues. The V gene's germline CDR1 is MNHNS and CDR2 SASEGT. Trimming took 6 bases from V and 3 from J, leaving 14 bases between them. The CDR3 sequence is CASRPGGEDYGYTF. In DNA, the CDR3 is TGTGCCAGCAGGCCGGGGGGGGAGGACTATGGCTACACCTTC.

This rearrangement joins TRBV2 to TRBJ2-5; tentative D call: TRBD2 (6 bases). Germline values: CDR1 SNHLY, CDR2 FYNNEI. V was clipped by 1 base and J by 1 base, with 13 bases between them. The CDR3 extends over 16 amino acids. CDR3 protein: CASSEGLAAPQETQYF. The CDR3 nucleotides are TGTGCCAGCAGTGAAGGGTTAGCGGCTCCCCAAGAGACCCAGTACTTC.

This chain connects TRBV6-5 to TRBJ2-1; the match to TRBD2 covers 11 bases. Trimming removed 4 bases from V and 4 bases from J; junction bases left unmatched: 6. The CDR3 covers 16 residues. Germline assignment: CDR1 MNHEY and CDR2 SVGAGI. The CDR3, as DNA: TGTGCCAGCAGTTTTGGGGGACTAGCGGTATACAATGAGCAGTTCTTC. This encodes CASSFGGLAVYNEQFF.

This chain connects TRBV28 to TRBJ2-1, with 8 positions matching TRBD2. The CDR3 runs to 14 residues. Unmatched junction bases numbered 11, after V lost 10 bases and J lost 6 bases. Looked up from germline, CDR1 is MDHEN and CDR2 is SYDVKM. CDR3 loop: CATQGTGGSNEQFF. CDR3 sequence (DNA): TGTGCCACCCAGGGGACGGGGGGGTCCAATGAGCAGTTCTTC.

The rearrangement joins TRBV10-3 to TRBJ1-2, with D perhaps matching TRBD1 (5 bases). V lost 10 bases to trimming and J lost 4 bases, with 13 bases between them. CDR3 length: 12 amino acids. Germline V gives CDR1 ENHRY, CDR2 SYGVKD. CDR3 bases: TGTGCCAGGTCTACAGGACTCTATGGCTACACCTTC. This translates into CARSTGLYGYTF.

This rearrangement joins TRBV1 to TRBJ2-7; the DNA was not used to check the table's D call, TRBD2. TRBV1 is termed a pseudogene. CDR3 length: 15 amino acids. Written as DNA, the CDR3 is TGCACCAGCAGCCGACTAGCGGGGGCCACTTACGAGCAGTACTTC. Translation gives CTSSRLAGATYEQYF.